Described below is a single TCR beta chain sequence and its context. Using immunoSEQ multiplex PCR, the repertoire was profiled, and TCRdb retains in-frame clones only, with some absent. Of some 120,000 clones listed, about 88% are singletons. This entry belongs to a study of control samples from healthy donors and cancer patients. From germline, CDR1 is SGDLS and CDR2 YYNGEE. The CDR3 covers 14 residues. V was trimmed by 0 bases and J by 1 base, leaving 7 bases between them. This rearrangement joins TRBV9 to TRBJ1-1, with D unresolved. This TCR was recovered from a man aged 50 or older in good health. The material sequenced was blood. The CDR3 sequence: CASSVGRPNTEAFF. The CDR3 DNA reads TGTGCCAGCAGCGTAGGACGGCCGAACACTGAAGCTTTCTTT.